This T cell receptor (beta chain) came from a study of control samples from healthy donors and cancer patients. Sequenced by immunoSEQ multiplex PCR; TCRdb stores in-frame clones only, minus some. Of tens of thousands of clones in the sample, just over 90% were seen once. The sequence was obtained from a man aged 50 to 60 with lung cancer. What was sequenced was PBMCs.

The CDR3 DNA sequence: TGTGCCAGTAGTGTAGGACAGGTCAATAATTCACCCCTCCACTTT. Translation gives CASSVGQVNNSPLHF. The J gene is TRBJ1-6, the V gene TRBV19; TRBD1 agrees at 7 bases. The CDR3 extends over 15 amino acids. The V gene's germline CDR1 is LNHDA and CDR2 SQIVND (reference sequence). V shed 5 bases and J 5 bases; nucleotides not matched to a gene: 6.